This T cell receptor (beta chain) was found in a study of CD8+CD57+ T cells in acquired aplastic anemia. Across the study: Read counts for CD4+ cells (from healthy donors) averaged around 10 million.

Genomic DNA, serving as template, underwent TCR beta VDJ and CDR3 profiling. TCRdb re-derived calls from the reads in MiXCR, one entry per CDR3 protein. The data contain about 210,000 distinct CDR3 sequences, over 55% of them singletons. Germline lookup yields CDR1 LNHNV and CDR2 YYDKDF (reference sequence). The CDR3 contains 18 residues. The trim removed 5 bases at V and 2 bases at J, leaving 18 bases unmatched. This clonotype was found a few times. The receptor comes from a human donor in good health. The rearrangement links TRBV15 to TRBJ2-7; 7 positions match TRBD1. Sequenced input: sorted CD4+, CD8+, or CD8+CD57+ T cells (not recorded which) from PBMCs. CDR3 DNA: TGTGCCACCAGCCCCGAATTTGGGCAGGGGGTACTCACCTACGAGCAGTACTTC. It codes for CATSPEFGQGVLTYEQYF.